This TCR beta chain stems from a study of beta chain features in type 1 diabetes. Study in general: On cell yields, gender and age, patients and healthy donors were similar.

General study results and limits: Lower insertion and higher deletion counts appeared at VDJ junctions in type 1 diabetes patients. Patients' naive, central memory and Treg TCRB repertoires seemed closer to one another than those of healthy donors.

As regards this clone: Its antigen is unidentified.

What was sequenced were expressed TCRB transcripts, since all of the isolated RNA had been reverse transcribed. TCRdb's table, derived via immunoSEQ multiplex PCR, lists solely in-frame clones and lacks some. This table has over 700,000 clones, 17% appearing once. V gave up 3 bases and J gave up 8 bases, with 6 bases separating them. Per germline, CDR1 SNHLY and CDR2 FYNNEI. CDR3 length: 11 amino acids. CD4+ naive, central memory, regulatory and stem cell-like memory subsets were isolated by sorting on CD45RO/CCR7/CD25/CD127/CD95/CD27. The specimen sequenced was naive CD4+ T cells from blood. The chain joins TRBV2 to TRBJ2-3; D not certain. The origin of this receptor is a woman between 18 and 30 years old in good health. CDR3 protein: CASSDHSTQYF. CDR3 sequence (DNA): TGTGCCAGCAGTGACCATAGTACGCAGTATTTT. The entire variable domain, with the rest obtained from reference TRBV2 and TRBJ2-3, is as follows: EPEVTQTPSHQVTQMGQEVILRCVPISNHLYFYWYRQILGQKVEFLVSFYNNEISEKSEIFDDQFSVERPDGSNFTLKIRSTKLEDSAMYFCASSDHSTQYFGPGTRLTVL.